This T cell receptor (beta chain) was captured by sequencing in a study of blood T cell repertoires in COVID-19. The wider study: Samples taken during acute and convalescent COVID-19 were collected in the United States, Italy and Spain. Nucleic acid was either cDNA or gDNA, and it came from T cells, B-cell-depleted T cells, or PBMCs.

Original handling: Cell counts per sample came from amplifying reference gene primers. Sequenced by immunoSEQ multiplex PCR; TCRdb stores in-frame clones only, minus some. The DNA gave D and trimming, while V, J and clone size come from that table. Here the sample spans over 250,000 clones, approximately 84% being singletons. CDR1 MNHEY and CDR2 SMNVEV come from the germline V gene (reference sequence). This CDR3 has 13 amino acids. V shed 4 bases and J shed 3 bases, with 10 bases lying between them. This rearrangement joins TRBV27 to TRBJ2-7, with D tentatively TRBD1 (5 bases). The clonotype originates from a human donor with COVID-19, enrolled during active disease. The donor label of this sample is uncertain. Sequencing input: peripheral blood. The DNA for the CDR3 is TGTGCCAGCAGTTGGGCAAGGGGCTACGAGCAGTACTTC. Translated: CASSWARGYEQYF.